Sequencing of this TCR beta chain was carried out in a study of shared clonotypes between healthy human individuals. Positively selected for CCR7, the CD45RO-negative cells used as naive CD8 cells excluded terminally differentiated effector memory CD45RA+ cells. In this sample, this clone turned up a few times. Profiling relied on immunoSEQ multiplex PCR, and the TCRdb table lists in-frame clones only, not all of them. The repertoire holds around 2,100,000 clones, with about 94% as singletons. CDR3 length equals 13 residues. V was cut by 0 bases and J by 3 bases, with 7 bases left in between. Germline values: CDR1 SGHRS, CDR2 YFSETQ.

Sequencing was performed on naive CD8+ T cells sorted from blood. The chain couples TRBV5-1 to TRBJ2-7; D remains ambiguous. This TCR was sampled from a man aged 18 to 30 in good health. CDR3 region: CASSLVPDYEQYF. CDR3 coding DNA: TGCGCCAGCAGCTTGGTACCGGACTACGAGCAGTACTTC. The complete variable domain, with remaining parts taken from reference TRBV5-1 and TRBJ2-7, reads KAGVTQTPRYLIKTRGQQVTLSCSPISGHRSVSWYQQTPGQGLQFLFEYFSETQRNKGNFPGRFSGRQFSNSRSEMNVSTLELGDSALYLCASSLVPDYEQYFGPGTRLTVT.